Following are 21 T cell receptor beta chains from one sample sequenced in a study of beta chain features in type 1 diabetes. Study observations and caveats: In every one of the four CD4+ subsets, TCRB CDR3s were moderately but significantly shorter in Type 1 diabetes patients.

Their specific antigens are unknown. The investigators reverse transcribed all of the isolated RNA, so they sequenced expressed TCRB transcripts. The method was immunoSEQ multiplex PCR; TCRdb's version includes in-frame clones alone and lacks a portion of them. In the table there are approximately 15,000 clones, approximately 76% of which are singletons. Sequencing was carried out using stem cell memory CD4+ T cells from blood. These receptors were taken from a woman between 18 and 29 years old with type 1 diabetes.

This clone was detected only a few times. This sequence joins TRBV7-2 and TRBJ2-7; tentatively, D is TRBD2 (5 bases). The CDR3 is 19 amino acids. Germline V gene sequence: CDR1 SGHTA, CDR2 FQGNSA. Trimming cost V 1 base and J 2 bases, with 24 bases left between them. As DNA, the CDR3 is TGTGCCAGCAGCTTAGTCGGTGACTATCTCTCGTGGGAACCCTACGAGCAGTACGTC. Amino acids: CASSLVGDYLSWEPYEQYV.

This clone turned up a few times. The V and J genes are TRBV18 and TRBJ1-1; 10 bases align to TRBD1. The germline V gene encodes CDR1 KGHSH and CDR2 LQKENI. This CDR3 contains 19 residues. The V and J ends lost 1 base and 3 bases, in that order; junction bases with no gene match: 14. The CDR3 bases are TGTGCCAGCTCACCACTAGCTAAGTTTGGCGGGACAGGGGACACTGAAGCTTTCTTT. Its protein is CASSPLAKFGGTGDTEAFF.

The chain combines TRBV4-3 with TRBJ1-3; 7 bases fit TRBD1. V shed 3 bases and J 0 bases; nucleotides not matched to a gene: 14. This CDR3 spans 19 amino acids. Per the germline V gene, CDR1 is LGHNA and CDR2 is YSLEER. The CDR3 DNA reads TGCGCCAGCAGCCACCAACCCTTGAGGGGGCAAGCCTCTGGAAACACCATATATTTT. This translates into CASSHQPLRGQASGNTIYF.

CDR3 nucleotides: TGTGCCAGCAGCTCGGACAGCCCAGGCTATGGCTACACCTTC. It yields the protein CASSSDSPGYGYTF. The V call is TRBV11-2, the J call TRBJ1-2, with a weak D call TRBD1 (6 bases). Per germline, CDR1 SGHAT and CDR2 FQNNGV. The V end was cut by 4 bases, the J end by 4 bases, with 13 bases between. The CDR3 loop spans 14 amino acids. The variable domain in full, with the rest retrieved from reference TRBV11-2 and TRBJ1-2, is EAGVAQSPRYKIIEKRQSVAFWCNPISGHATLYWYQQILGQGPKLLIQFQNNGVVDDSQLPKDRFSAERLKGVDSTLKIQPAKLEDSAVYLCASSSDSPGYGYTFGSGTRLTVV.

The chain uses TRBV7-9 and TRBJ1-5; D is uncertain. The CDR3 has 14 residues. From germline, CDR1 is SEHNR and CDR2 FQNEAQ (reference sequence). Trimming pared 6 bases from V and 1 base from J, leaving 10 bases between. As DNA, the CDR3 is TGTGCCAGCAGAAAAGACGGGAGCAATCAGCCCCAGCATTTT. Encoded protein: CASRKDGSNQPQHF.

The chain has TRBV10-3 and TRBJ1-5; D is possibly TRBD1 (6 bases). This CDR3 has 14 residues. Germline CDR1 ENHRY, CDR2 SYGVKD. Trimming took 11 bases from V and 3 from J, leaving 17 bases between them. The DNA of the CDR3 is TGTGCCGTGTCCGGGACACTTTCCAATCAGCCCCAGCATTTT. Amino acids: CAVSGTLSNQPQHF.

The chain joins TRBV4-2 to TRBJ2-3; no definite D call. The V gene's germline CDR1 is LGHNA and CDR2 YNFKEQ. The CDR3 totals 13 residues. With 0 bases removed from V and 2 bases from J, the gap between germline ends came to 3 bases. The CDR3: CASSQDNTDTQYF. As DNA, the CDR3 is TGTGCCAGCAGCCAAGATAACACAGATACGCAGTATTTT.

The chain joins TRBV7-9 to TRBJ2-1, with 9 bases matching TRBD2. Germline-derived CDR1 and CDR2 are SEHNR and FQNEAQ (reference sequence). J gave up 13 bases and V 5 bases, and 18 bases lay outside the gene matches. The CDR3 runs 16 residues. The CDR3 nucleotides read TGTGCCAGCAGCCCCTACCCAGGGACTAGCTTACGCCGACAGTTCTTC. This codes for CASSPYPGTSLRRQFF.

The chain combines TRBV7-2 with TRBJ1-2; 7 nucleotides align to TRBD1. Germline CDR1 SGHTA, CDR2 FQGNSA. The CDR3 totals 15 residues. J gave up 3 bases and V 5 bases, and 9 bases lay outside the gene matches. CDR3 nucleotide sequence: TGTGCCAGCAGCCCATCGACAGGGATCGACTATGGCTACACCTTC. Its translation: CASSPSTGIDYGYTF.

The chain carries TRBV15 and TRBJ1-1, with D tentatively TRBD1 (6 bases). The CDR3 loop spans 14 amino acids. Germline lookup yields CDR1 LNHNV and CDR2 YYDKDF (reference sequence). Trimming pared 1 base from V and 4 bases from J, leaving 10 bases between. The CDR3 DNA is TGTGCCACCAGCAGAGGACAGGCAACCACTGAAGCTTTCTTT. Translated, it gives CATSRGQATTEAFF. Drawing the rest from reference TRBV15 and TRBJ1-1, the complete variable domain is DAMVIQNPRYQVTQFGKPVTLSCSQTLNHNVMYWYQQKSSQAPKLLFHYYDKDFNNEADTPDNFQSRRPNTSFCFLDIRSPGLGDTAMYLCATSRGQATTEAFFGQGTRLTVV.

The CDR3 DNA reads as TGTGCCAGCAGCTTAGGGGGTAGCGGGAGACGGGAGCAGTTCTTC. Its protein product is CASSLGGSGRREQFF. The chain combines TRBV11-2 with TRBJ2-1, with 9 bases aligning to TRBD2. With V trimmed by 1 base and J by 10 bases, 8 bases remained unmatched. The CDR3 runs 15 residues. Germline lookup yields CDR1 SGHAT and CDR2 FQNNGV.

This clone was seen just once. V is TRBV28 and J is TRBJ2-5; D call uncertain. The assigned J gene may be wrong: the sequence end matches TRBJ2-7 better. The CDR3 has 11 amino acids. The germline V gene has CDR1 MDHEN and CDR2 SYDVKM. The CDR3 loop is CASSLSHEQYF. The CDR3 nucleotides are TGTGCCAGCAGTTTGTCCCACGAGCAGTACTTC.

This chain uses TRBV28 with TRBJ2-7; TRBD2 is a possible D gene (5 bases). Between the trimmed V and J ends, which lost 8 bases and 2 bases, there was a span of 13 bases. CDR3 length: 13 residues. Germline V gene sequence: CDR1 MDHEN, CDR2 SYDVKM. The CDR3 loop is CASGNYGAYEQYF. The CDR3 coding sequence is TGTGCCAGCGGAAACTACGGGGCCTACGAGCAGTACTTC.

The gene calls are TRBV7-9 and TRBJ2-1, with a weak D call TRBD2 (5 bases). CDR1 and CDR2 (germline): SEHNR, FQNEAQ (reference sequence). This CDR3 is built from 15 residues. Trimming took off 1 base at V and 4 bases at J, with 11 bases between the two ends. Written as DNA, the CDR3 is TGTGCCAGCAGCTTAGGGCTAGCCCCATACAATGAGCAGTTCTTC. It specifies CASSLGLAPYNEQFF.

The chain recombines TRBV18 with TRBJ1-2; the match to TRBD1 covers 8 bases. With 4 bases clipped from V and 4 bases from J, the junction kept 8 bases outside the gene matches. The germline CDR1 and CDR2 sequences are KGHSH and LQKENI. This CDR3 spans 15 amino acids. The CDR3: CASSRPDRDLYGYTF. CDR3 nucleotides: TGTGCCAGCTCACGACCGGACAGGGACCTCTATGGCTACACCTTC.

This chain connects TRBV28 to TRBJ1-5; possible D gene TRBD1, 5 bases. CDR3 length equals 15 residues. Between the trimmed V and J ends, which lost 3 bases and 4 bases, there was a span of 13 bases. Germline values: CDR1 MDHEN, CDR2 SYDVKM. For the CDR3, the DNA is TGTGCCAGCAGTTTGTTGGGCAGGGATAATCAGCCCCAGCATTTT. It translates to CASSLLGRDNQPQHF.

V and J are TRBV6-5 and TRBJ2-7; TRBD2 is a possible D gene (7 bases). Trimming cost V 7 bases and J 3 bases, with 19 bases left between them. The CDR3 is 15 residues long. Per the germline V gene, CDR1 is MNHEY and CDR2 is SVGAGI. The CDR3 loop reads CASKEGVAGIYEQYF. The CDR3 DNA reads as TGTGCCAGCAAGGAGGGGGTAGCGGGTATCTACGAGCAGTACTTC.

V usage is TRBV29-1 and J usage is TRBJ1-1, with TRBD1 as a possible D gene (5 bases). The CDR3 consists of 13 residues. Trimming took off 4 bases at V and 5 bases at J, with 14 bases between the two ends. Germline V gives CDR1 SQVTM, CDR2 ANQGSEA. CDR3 loop: CSVATRGNTEAFF. Written as DNA, the CDR3 is TGCAGCGTTGCCACGCGGGGGAATACTGAAGCTTTCTTT.

The chain has TRBV7-2 and TRBJ2-7; 9 bases agree with TRBD1. The junction had 3 bases not matched to a gene; V was cut back by 0 bases and J by 3 bases. This CDR3 spans 15 amino acids. Germline assignment: CDR1 SGHTA and CDR2 FQGNSA. CDR3 amino acids: CASSLAGGQGYEQYV. In DNA form, the CDR3 reads TGTGCCAGCAGCTTAGCGGGGGGACAGGGCTACGAGCAGTACGTC.

There are a few counts of this clone. The CDR3 region is CASSQDLGLAVNNEQFF. The CDR3, as DNA: TGCGCCAGCAGCCAAGATTTGGGACTAGCGGTAAACAATGAGCAGTTCTTC. The rearrangement uses TRBV4-3 and TRBJ2-1, with 11 bases that match TRBD2. V was clipped by 0 bases and J by 5 bases; unmatched bases: 6. The germline V gene encodes CDR1 LGHNA and CDR2 YSLEER. This CDR3 has 17 residues.

The chain combines TRBV2 with TRBJ1-2, with 8 bases fitting TRBD1. From germline, CDR1 is SNHLY and CDR2 FYNNEI. With 6 bases clipped from V and 1 base from J, the junction kept 1 base outside the gene matches. The CDR3 has 13 amino acids. CDR3 loop: CASRGQGNYGYTF. The CDR3 DNA sequence: TGTGCCAGCAGAGGACAGGGTAACTATGGCTACACCTTC.